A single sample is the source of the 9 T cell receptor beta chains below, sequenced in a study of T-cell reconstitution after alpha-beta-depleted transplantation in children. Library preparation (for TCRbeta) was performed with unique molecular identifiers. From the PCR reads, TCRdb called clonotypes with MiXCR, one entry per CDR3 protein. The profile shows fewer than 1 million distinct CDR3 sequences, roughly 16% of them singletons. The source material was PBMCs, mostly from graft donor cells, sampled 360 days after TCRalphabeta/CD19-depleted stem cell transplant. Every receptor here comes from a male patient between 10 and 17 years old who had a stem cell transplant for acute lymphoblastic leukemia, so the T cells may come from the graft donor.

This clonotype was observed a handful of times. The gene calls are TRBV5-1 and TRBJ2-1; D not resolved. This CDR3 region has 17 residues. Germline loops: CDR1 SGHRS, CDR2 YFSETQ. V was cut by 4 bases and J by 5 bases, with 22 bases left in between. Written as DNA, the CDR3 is TGCGCCAGCAGCGACATTGGCCCTCGAGGACCACACAATGAGCAGTTCTTC. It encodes CASSDIGPRGPHNEQFF.

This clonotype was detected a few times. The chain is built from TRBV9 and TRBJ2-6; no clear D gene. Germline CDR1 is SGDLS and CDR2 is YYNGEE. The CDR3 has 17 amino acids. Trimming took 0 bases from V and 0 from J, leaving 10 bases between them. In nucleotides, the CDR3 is TGTGCCAGCAGCGTAGCAGTATCGGGCTCTGGGGCCAACGTCCTGACTTTC. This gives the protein CASSVAVSGSGANVLTF.

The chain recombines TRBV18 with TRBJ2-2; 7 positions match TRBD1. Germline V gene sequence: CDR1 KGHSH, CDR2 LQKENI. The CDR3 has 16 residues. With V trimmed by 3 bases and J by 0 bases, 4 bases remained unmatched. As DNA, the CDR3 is TGTGCCAGCTCACCGTGGCAGGGGGCGAACACCGGGGAGCTGTTTTTT. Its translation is CASSPWQGANTGELFF.

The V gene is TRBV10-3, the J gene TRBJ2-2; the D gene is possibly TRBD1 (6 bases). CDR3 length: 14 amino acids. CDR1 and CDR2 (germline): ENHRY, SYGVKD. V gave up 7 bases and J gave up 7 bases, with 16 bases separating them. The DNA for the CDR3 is TGTGCCATCAAACAGGGAACCTCAAGCGGGGAGCTGTTTTTT. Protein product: CAIKQGTSSGELFF.

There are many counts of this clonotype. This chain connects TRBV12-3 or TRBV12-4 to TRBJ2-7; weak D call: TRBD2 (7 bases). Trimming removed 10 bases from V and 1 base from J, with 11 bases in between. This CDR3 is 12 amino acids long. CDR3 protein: CATGGESYEQYF. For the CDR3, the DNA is TGTGCCACGGGGGGCGAATCCTACGAGCAGTACTTC.

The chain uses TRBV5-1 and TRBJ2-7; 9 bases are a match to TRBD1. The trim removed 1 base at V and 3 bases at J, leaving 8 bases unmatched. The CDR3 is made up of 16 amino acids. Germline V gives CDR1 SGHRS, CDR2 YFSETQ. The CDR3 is CASSLRGGTGNYEQYF. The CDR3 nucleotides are TGCGCCAGCAGCTTGCGAGGGGGGACAGGGAACTACGAGCAGTACTTC.

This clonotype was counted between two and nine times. The CDR3 spells CASSPASGRGWEQFF. In nucleotides, the CDR3 is TGTGCCAGCTCACCAGCTAGCGGGAGAGGATGGGAGCAGTTCTTC. V and J are TRBV18 and TRBJ2-1, with TRBD2 identical over 10 bases. The CDR3 is 15 residues long. CDR1 KGHSH and CDR2 LQKENI come from the germline V gene. V lost 2 bases, J lost 10 bases, and 8 bases stayed unmatched.

CDR3 coding DNA: TGTGCCAGCAGCTCTCGACAGGGCGGCTACACCTTC. Translated: CASSSRQGGYTF. The chain joins TRBV7-3 to TRBJ1-2; 7 nucleotides agree with TRBD1. This CDR3 has 12 amino acids. CDR1 SGHTA and CDR2 FQGTGA come from the germline V gene. J gave up 8 bases and V 4 bases, and 4 bases lay outside the gene matches.

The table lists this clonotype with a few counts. CDR3 DNA: TGCAGTGCTAGAGATGGGGGTAGAGGGCAGTACTTC. This gives the protein CSARDGGRGQYF. This rearrangement joins TRBV20-1 to TRBJ2-7; D possibly uses TRBD1 or TRBD2 (5 bases each). Germline lookup yields CDR1 DFQATT and CDR2 SNEGSKA (reference sequence). Deletions cut 0 bases from V and 9 bases from J, with 12 bases between. CDR3 length: 12 amino acids.